A single T cell receptor (beta chain) is shown here with its context. Which antigen it targets is not known. Base qualities are not provided; no much larger clone lies one nucleotide away. Other DNA variants within this sample encode the same CDR3. The trial excluded patients who had a history of autoimmune disease or were on systemic immunosuppression. In every dose cohort, peripheral blood was drawn for TCR sequencing at baseline, cycle 4 day 1, and cycle 7 day 1. Samples came from an open-label, multicenter, first-in-human phase I dose-escalation trial of ivuxolimab. Adults with locally advanced or metastatic head and neck squamous cell, hepatocellular, melanoma or renal cell carcinoma were enrolled in the trial. CD4+ and CD8+ T cells were sorted separately from peripheral blood before TCR sequencing. Its CDR3 holds 13 amino acids, cysteine through phenylalanine. Just CDR3 DNA is preserved here, 39 bases in frame from base 1. Trimming takes 2 bases from V and 4 bases from J, and the germline ends sit 9 bases apart. Sequences SGHAT (CDR1) and FQNNGV (CDR2) are obtained from the germline V gene.

The data derive from a study of OX40 agonist ivuxolimab in advanced cancers. For the wider study: Ivuxolimab was an agonistic, fully human IgG2 monoclonal antibody directed against OX40 (CD134), a costimulatory receptor. Partial responses occurred in three dose-escalation patients, of whom one had hepatocellular carcinoma and two had cutaneous melanoma. Among the roughly 52 dose-escalation patients, some 19 had hepatocellular carcinoma, approximately 15 melanoma, 9 renal cell carcinoma and 9 head and neck cancer. Intravenous ivuxolimab was administered to patients every 2 weeks at six dose levels: 0.01, 0.1, 0.3, 1.5, 3 and 10 mg/kg. The paper reports the monotherapy dose-escalation portion (N ≈ 50 patients) of the phase I ivuxolimab trial. Patients were allowed to have had prior anti-PD-1, anti-PD-L1 or anti-CTLA-4 therapy, and 30% to 40% of the dose-escalation patients had previously received checkpoint inhibitors. Peripheral TCRbeta sequencing aimed to test whether ivuxolimab altered TCR sequence diversity and caused clonal T-cell expansion. In the dose-escalation cohort, more than 75% of patients were male, and the mean age was approximately 60 years, with a range of roughly 23 to 85.

For sequencing of the TCRbeta CDR3 region, genomic DNA was extracted from the sorted cells. TCRbeta CDR3 regions were sequenced using the immunoSEQ Assay. Drawn from immuneACCESS, this table holds only the in-frame rearrangements with V and J called that TCRdb kept. Clones are partly lost; checked studies trace under half to an unresolved V gene and leave the rest unexplained. Present in this sample are tens of thousands of clones, roughly 82% of which were seen just once. The ten top clones hold more than 2% of the sample. Broader findings and caveats from the paper: In partial responders in the 0.1-3.0 mg/kg groups, normalized peripheral clonal expansion was found to be among the lowest, especially among CD8+ T cells. At doses from 0.1 to 3.0 mg/kg, clonal expansion was seen in both CD4+ and CD8+ blood T cells between baseline and week 6. On average, CD8+ T cells showed more expanded clones than CD4+ T cells after ivuxolimab. Antigen specificity was not determined for the clonally expanded peripheral T cells. Low levels of normalized T-cell clonal expansion were also seen in some patients who did not respond.

The rearrangement combines TRBV11-2 with TRBJ2-7; the D gene identity is not certain. Sequencing was performed on CD4+ or CD8+ T cells sorted from blood, taken in a trial of the OX40 agonist ivuxolimab. This TCR was recovered from an adult with an advanced solid tumor such as melanoma, head and neck, liver or kidney cancer. The DNA sequence reads TGTGCCAGCAGCTTACGTGGACCGTACGAGCAGTACTTC. This translates into CASSLRGPYEQYF.